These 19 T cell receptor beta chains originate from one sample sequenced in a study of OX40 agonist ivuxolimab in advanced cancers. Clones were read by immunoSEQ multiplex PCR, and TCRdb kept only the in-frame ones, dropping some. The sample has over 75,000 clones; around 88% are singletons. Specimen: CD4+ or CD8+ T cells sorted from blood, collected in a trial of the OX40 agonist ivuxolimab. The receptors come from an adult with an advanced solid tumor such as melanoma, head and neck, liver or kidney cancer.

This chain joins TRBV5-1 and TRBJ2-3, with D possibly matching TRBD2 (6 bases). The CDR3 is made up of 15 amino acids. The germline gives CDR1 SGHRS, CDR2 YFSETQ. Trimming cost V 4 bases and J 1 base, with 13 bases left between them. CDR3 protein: CASSTFGSGTDTQYF. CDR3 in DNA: TGCGCCAGCAGCACCTTCGGGAGTGGCACAGATACGCAGTATTTT.

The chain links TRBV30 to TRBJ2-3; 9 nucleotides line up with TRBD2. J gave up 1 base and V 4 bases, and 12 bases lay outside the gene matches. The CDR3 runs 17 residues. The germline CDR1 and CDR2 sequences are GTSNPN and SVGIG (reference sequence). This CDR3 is CAWTAGGRGWGTDTQYF. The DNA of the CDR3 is TGTGCCTGGACGGCGGGCGGGAGGGGGTGGGGCACAGATACGCAGTATTTT.

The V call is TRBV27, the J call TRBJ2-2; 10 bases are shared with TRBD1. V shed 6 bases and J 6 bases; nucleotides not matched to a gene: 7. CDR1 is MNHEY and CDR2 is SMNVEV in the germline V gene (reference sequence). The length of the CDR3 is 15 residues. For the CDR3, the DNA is TGTGCCAGCAGAGAGAGACAGGGGGCGGCCGGGGAGCTGTTTTTT. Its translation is CASRERQGAAGELFF.

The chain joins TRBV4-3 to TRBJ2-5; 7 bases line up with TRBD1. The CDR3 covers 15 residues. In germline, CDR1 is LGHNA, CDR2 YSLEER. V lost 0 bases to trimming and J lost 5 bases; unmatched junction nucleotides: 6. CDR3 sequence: CASSQDRGKGETQYF. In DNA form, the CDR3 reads TGCGCCAGCAGCCAAGACAGGGGGAAAGGGGAGACCCAGTACTTC.

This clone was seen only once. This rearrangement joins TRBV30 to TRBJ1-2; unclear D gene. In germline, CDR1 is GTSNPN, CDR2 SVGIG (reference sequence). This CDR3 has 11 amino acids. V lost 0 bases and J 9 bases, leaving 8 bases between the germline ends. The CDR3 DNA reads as TGTGCCTGGAGTGTAGCAGTGAGCTACACCTTC. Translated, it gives CAWSVAVSYTF.

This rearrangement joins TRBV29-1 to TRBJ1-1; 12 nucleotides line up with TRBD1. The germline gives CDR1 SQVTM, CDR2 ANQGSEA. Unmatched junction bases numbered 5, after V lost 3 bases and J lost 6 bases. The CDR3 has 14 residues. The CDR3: CSVDWDRGRAEAFF. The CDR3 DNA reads TGCAGCGTTGATTGGGACAGGGGGCGAGCTGAAGCTTTCTTT.

CDR3: CASSPPTQRGQAFF. CDR3 bases: TGTGCCAGCTCACCACCAACGCAGAGGGGGCAAGCTTTCTTT. This chain joins TRBV18 and TRBJ1-1; 7 nucleotides line up with TRBD1. The V segment lost 0 bases and the J segment 9 bases; nucleotides outside the gene matches: 7. Germline CDR1 reads KGHSH; CDR2 reads LQKENI. The CDR3 runs to 14 residues.

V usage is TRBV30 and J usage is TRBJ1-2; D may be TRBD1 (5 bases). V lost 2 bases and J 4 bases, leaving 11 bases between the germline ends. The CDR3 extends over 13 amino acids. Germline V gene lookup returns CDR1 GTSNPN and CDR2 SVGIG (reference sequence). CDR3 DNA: TGTGCCTGGAGTATGGGCAGGGTCTATGGCTACACCTTC. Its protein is CAWSMGRVYGYTF.

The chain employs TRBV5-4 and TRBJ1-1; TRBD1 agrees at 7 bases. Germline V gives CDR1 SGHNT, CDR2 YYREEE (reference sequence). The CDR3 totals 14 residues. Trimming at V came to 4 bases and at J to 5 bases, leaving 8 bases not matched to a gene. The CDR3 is CASSPMDRITEAFF. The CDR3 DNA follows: TGTGCCAGCAGCCCAATGGACAGGATAACTGAAGCTTTCTTT.

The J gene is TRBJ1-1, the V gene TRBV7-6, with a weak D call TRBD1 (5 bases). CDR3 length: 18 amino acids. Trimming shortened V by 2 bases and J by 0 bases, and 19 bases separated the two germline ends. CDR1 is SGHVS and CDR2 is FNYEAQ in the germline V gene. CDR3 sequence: CASSLYRSTRSLNTEAFF. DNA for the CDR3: TGTGCCAGCAGCTTATACAGGTCAACGCGGTCATTGAACACTGAAGCTTTCTTT.

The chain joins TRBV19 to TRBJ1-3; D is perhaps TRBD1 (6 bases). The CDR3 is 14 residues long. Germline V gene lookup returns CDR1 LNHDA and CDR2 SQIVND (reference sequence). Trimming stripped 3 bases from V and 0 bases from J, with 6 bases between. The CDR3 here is CASSMTGSGNTIYF. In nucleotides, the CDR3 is TGTGCCAGTAGTATGACAGGCTCTGGAAACACCATATATTTT.

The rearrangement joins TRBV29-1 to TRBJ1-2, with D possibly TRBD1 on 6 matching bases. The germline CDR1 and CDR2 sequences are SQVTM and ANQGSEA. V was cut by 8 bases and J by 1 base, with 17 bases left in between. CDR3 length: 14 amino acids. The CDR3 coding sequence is TGCAGCACTACCGCTGGACAGATTAACTATGGCTACACCTTC. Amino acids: CSTTAGQINYGYTF.

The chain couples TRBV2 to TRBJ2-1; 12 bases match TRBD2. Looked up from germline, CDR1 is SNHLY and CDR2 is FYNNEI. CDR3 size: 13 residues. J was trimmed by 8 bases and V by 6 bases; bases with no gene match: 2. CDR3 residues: CASRTSGSDEQFF. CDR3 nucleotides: TGTGCCAGCAGGACTAGCGGGAGCGATGAGCAGTTCTTC.

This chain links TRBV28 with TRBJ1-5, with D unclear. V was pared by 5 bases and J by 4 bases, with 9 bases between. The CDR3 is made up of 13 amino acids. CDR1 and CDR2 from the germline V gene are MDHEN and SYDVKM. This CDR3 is CASSRLGNQPQHF. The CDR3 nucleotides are TGTGCCAGCAGTCGACTCGGTAATCAGCCCCAGCATTTT.

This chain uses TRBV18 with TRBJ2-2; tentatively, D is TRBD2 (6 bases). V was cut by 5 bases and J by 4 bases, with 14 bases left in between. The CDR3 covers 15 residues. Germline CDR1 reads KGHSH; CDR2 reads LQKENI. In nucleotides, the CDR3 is TGTGCCAGCTCATTTCGCTCGGAGGGCACCGGGGAGCTGTTTTTT. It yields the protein CASSFRSEGTGELFF.

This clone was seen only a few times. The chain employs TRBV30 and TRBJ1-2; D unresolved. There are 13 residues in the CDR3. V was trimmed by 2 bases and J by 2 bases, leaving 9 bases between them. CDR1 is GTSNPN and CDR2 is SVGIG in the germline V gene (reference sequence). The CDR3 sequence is CAWSSLINYGYTF. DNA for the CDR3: TGTGCCTGGAGTAGCTTAATCAACTATGGCTACACCTTC.

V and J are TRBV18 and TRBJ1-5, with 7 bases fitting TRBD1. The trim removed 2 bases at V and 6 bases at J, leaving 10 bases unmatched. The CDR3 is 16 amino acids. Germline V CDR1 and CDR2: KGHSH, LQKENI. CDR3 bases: TGTGCCAGCTCACCATCATTGCAGGGGGGGGTTCAGCCCCAGCATTTT. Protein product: CASSPSLQGGVQPQHF.

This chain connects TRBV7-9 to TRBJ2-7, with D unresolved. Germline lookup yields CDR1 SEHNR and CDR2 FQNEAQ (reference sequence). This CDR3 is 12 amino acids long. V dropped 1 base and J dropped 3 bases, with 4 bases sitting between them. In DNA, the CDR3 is TGTGCCAGCAGCTTAGGATTCTACGAGCAGTACTTC. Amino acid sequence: CASSLGFYEQYF.

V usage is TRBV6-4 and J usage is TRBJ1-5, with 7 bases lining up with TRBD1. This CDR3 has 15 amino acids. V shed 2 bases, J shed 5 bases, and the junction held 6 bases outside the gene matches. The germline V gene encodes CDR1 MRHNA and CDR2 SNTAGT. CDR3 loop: CASSDGDREDQPQHF. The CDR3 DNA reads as TGTGCCAGCAGTGACGGAGACAGGGAAGATCAGCCCCAGCATTTT.